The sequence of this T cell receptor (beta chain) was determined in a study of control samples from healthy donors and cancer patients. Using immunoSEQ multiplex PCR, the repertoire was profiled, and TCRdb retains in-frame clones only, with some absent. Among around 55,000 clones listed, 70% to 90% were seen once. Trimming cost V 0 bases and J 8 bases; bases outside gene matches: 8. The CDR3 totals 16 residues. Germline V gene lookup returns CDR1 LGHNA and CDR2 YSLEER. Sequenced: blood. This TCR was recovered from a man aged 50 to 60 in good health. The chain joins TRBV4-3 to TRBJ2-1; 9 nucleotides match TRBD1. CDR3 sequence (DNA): TGCGCCAGCAGCCAAGATACCGGGACAGGGAGGTATGAGCAGTTCTTC. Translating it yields CASSQDTGTGRYEQFF.